This T cell receptor beta chain was captured in a study of cytomegalovirus exposure and HLA in healthy donors. Study-wide context: Within an early data release were about 85 million unique TCRs drawn from HLA-typed donors. Study-level points and caveats: Later analysis demonstrated an association between a missense DCLRE1C variant and TCR beta V- and J-gene trimming. The HLA-A and HLA-B alleles of most subjects were reportedly predicted accurately from TCR beta sequences.

In the PCR, 60 Vbeta and 13 Jbeta primers were used. This table comes from immunoSEQ multiplex PCR, and its TCRdb copy is limited to in-frame clones, with some not included. The table lists around 110,000 clones, around 72% of them singletons, with around 15% in the top ten. About this clone: Its antigen is currently unknown.

Sequencing was carried out using PBMCs. This clonotype was sampled from a woman aged 40 to 50 in good health and CMV-seropositive.

CDR3 nucleotide sequence: TGTGCCAGTAGTACGGGGACAGGGGGCGTGCAGCCCCAGCATTTT. Protein product: CASSTGTGGVQPQHF. This chain joins TRBV19 and TRBJ1-5; 12 nucleotides line up with TRBD1. Germline trimming cut 4 bases from V and 7 bases from J; bases unmatched to any gene: 5. The CDR3 extends over 15 amino acids. CDR1 and CDR2 from the germline V gene are LNHDA and SQIVND (reference sequence). Complete variable domain (other parts from reference TRBV19 and TRBJ1-5): DGGITQSPKYLFRKEGQNVTLSCEQNLNHDAMYWYRQDPGQGLRLIYYSQIVNDFQKGDIAEGYSVSREKKESFPLTVTSAQKNPTAFYLCASSTGTGGVQPQHFGDGTRLSIL.